Here is one TCR beta chain with its context. The sample originates from a study of radiotherapy plus CTLA-4 blockade in lung cancer. This table comes from immunoSEQ multiplex PCR, and its TCRdb copy is limited to in-frame clones, with some not included. The sample lists about 60,000 clones, over 65% occurring once. Germline-derived CDR1 and CDR2 are MNHNS and SASEGT. The CDR3 length is 14 residues. The V gene lost 4 bases and the J gene lost 5 bases, with 11 bases spanning the gap. The sample was peripheral blood, taken from a patient treated with radiotherapy plus ipilimumab. The gene calls are TRBV6-1 and TRBJ2-2; a possible D gene is TRBD2 (6 bases). This receptor was identified in a human donor with non-small cell lung cancer who had a partial response to radiotherapy plus ipilimumab. CDR3 in amino acids: CASSGRAGTGELFF. CDR3 DNA sequence: TGTGCCAGCAGTGGGAGGGCCGGGACCGGGGAGCTGTTTTTT.